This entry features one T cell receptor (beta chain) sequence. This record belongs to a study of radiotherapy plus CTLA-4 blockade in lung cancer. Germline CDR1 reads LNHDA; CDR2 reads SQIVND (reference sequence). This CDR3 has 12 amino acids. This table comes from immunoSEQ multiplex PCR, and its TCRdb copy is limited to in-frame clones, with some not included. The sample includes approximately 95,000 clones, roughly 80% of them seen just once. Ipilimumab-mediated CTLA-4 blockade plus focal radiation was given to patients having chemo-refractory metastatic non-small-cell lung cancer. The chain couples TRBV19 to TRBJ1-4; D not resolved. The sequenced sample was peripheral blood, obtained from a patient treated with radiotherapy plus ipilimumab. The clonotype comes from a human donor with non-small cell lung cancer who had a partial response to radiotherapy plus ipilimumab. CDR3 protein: CAVSPNNEKLFF. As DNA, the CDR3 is TGTGCTGTGTCCCCAAATAATGAAAAACTGTTTTTT.